These 24 T cell receptor beta chains were sequenced from one sample in a study of T cell clonality in common variable immunodeficiency. Notes on the study in general: Reportedly, TCR beta sequences from common variable immunodeficiency showed fewer deletions and N-nucleotide insertions.

Data came from immunoSEQ multiplex PCR; TCRdb stores just in-frame clones and leaves some out. The repertoire consists of some 2,500 clones, none detected only once. Their antigens are not known. Material for sequencing was peripheral blood mononuclear cells. Source of these receptors: a human donor with common variable immunodeficiency.

By share of the sample, this clone is medium-sized (0.01 to 0.1%). The DNA read from the CDR3 is TGTGCCAGCACAGCAGGAGCAGGAGCTGAA. Protein product: CASTAGAGAE. Given in full, the CDR3 is CASTAGAGAEAFF. The chain joins TRBV7-9 to TRBJ1-1; D remains ambiguous. The missing CDR3 end, 3 residues past where the read stops, is filled in from the germline J gene. The CDR3 runs 13 residues. V shed 7 bases and J shed 6 bases, with 15 bases lying between them. The germline CDR1 and CDR2 sequences are SEHNR and FQNEAQ (reference sequence).

This clone showed up many times. The sequenced CDR3 bases are TGTGCCAGCAGCCAAGTGACAGGGGACGAG. As protein: CASSQVTGDE. The CDR3 as a whole reads CASSQVTGDEQYF. The genes are TRBV14 and TRBJ2-7; the match to TRBD1 covers 8 bases. The read falls 3 residues short of the CDR3 end, and the missing part is taken from the germline J gene. Unmatched junction bases numbered 1, after V lost 1 base and J lost 5 bases. This CDR3 has 13 residues. Germline loops: CDR1 SGHDN, CDR2 FVKESK.

By its share, this clone is medium-sized. The read ends 3 residues shy of where the CDR3 ends; the end is completed using the germline J gene. The chain recombines TRBV9 with TRBJ1-2, with 8 bases matching TRBD1. The germline V gene encodes CDR1 SGDLS and CDR2 YYNGEE. The CDR3 covers 14 residues. J gave up 4 bases and V 1 base, and 3 bases lay outside the gene matches. The part of the CDR3 DNA that was read is TGTGCCAGCAGCGTACCCGGGACAGGCTATGGC. It translates to CASSVPGTGYG. The whole CDR3 sequence is CASSVPGTGYGYTF.

By proportion, this clone is large. The read terminates 3 residues before the CDR3 end, so the remaining end is supplied by the germline J gene. The gene calls are TRBV9 and TRBJ2-3, with 10 bases fitting TRBD1. This CDR3 spans 17 amino acids. The germline CDR1 and CDR2 sequences are SGDLS and YYNGEE. V shed 4 bases and J 6 bases; nucleotides not matched to a gene: 14. The part of the CDR3 DNA that was read is TGTGCCAGCAGCATAAACCGGGACAGGGGTAGTAGGGATACG. Translating gives CASSINRDRGSRDT. The complete CDR3 sequence is CASSINRDRGSRDTQYF.

This clone was counted ten times or more. CDR3 DNA (partial): TGTGCCAGCAGCGTAACCCAAGCTCCAGGGGGCAATGAG. Encoded protein: CASSVTQAPGGNE. The CDR3 as a whole reads CASSVTQAPGGNEQFF. This chain joins TRBV9 and TRBJ2-1; 7 bases agree with TRBD1. The sequence runs out 3 residues before the end of the CDR3; the remainder is reconstructed from the germline J gene. CDR3 length: 16 amino acids. Trimming removed 1 base from V and 6 bases from J; junction bases left unmatched: 10. Germline values: CDR1 SGDLS, CDR2 YYNGEE.

This clone qualifies as medium-sized. Read sequence stops 3 residues before the CDR3 end, and the germline J gene provides the missing end. V and J are TRBV5-1 and TRBJ2-1; 8 bases are shared with TRBD1. The germline gives CDR1 SGHRS, CDR2 YFSETQ. J was trimmed by 0 bases and V by 3 bases; bases with no gene match: 2. CDR3 length equals 15 residues. The part of the CDR3 DNA that was read is TGCGCCAGCAGCTCCCAGGGGGCCTCCTACAATGAG. This encodes CASSSQGASYNE. In full, the CDR3 is CASSSQGASYNEQFF.

This clone was detected a few times. The CDR3 end is not reached by the read, which stops 3 residues before it; the germline J gene fills it in. The chain employs TRBV2 and TRBJ1-6; 10 positions match TRBD1. This CDR3 has 15 residues. Germline V gene lookup returns CDR1 SNHLY and CDR2 FYNNEI. J gave up 8 bases and V 6 bases, and 7 bases lay outside the gene matches. CDR3 DNA (partial): TGTGCCAGCAGGGGCCGAGGGACAGGGGATTCACCC. This encodes CASRGRGTGDSP. In full, the CDR3 is CASRGRGTGDSPLHF. The variable domain in full, with the rest retrieved from reference TRBV2 and TRBJ1-6, is EPEVTQTPSHQVTQMGQEVILRCVPISNHLYFYWYRQILGQKVEFLVSFYNNEISEKSEIFDDQFSVERPDGSNFTLKIRSTKLEDSAMYFCASRGRGTGDSPLHFGNGTRLTVT.

There are a few counts of this clone. With the read ending 3 residues before the CDR3 end, the germline J gene is used to fill in that end. The chain uses TRBV7-9 and TRBJ2-3; 7 bases are a match to TRBD1. Looked up from germline, CDR1 is SEHNR and CDR2 is FQNEAQ (reference sequence). This CDR3 comprises 13 residues. V lost 0 bases to trimming and J lost 8 bases; unmatched junction nucleotides: 2. This CDR3 reads CASSLADRSTQYF. Incomplete CDR3 DNA: TGTGCCAGCAGCTTAGCGGACAGGTCTACG.

This clone has a count of ten or more. With the read ending 3 residues before the CDR3 end, the germline J gene is used to fill in that end. Other nucleotide sequences from this sample produce the same CDR3. The chain joins TRBV20-1 to TRBJ1-2; weak D call: TRBD1 (6 bases). Germline lookup yields CDR1 DFQATT and CDR2 SNEGSKA (reference sequence). V shed 1 base and J shed 5 bases, with 14 bases lying between them. The length of the CDR3 is 14 residues. CDR3: CSARGSAGVYGYTF. Partial CDR3 DNA: TGCAGTGCTAGAGGATCGGCAGGGGTTTATGGC.

Relative to its sample, this clone is medium-sized. From the germline J gene comes the end of the CDR3, since the read stops 3 residues before it. The rearrangement links TRBV6-1 to TRBJ2-4; D is undetermined. Trimming shortened V by 1 base and J by 7 bases, and 17 bases separated the two germline ends. Germline-derived CDR1 and CDR2 are MNHNS and SASEGT. The CDR3 totals 16 residues. The CDR3 DNA, read in part, is TGTGCCAGCAGTGAAGAGAGAAGGGCTTGGTCGAACATT. Translation gives CASSEERRAWSNI. The whole CDR3 sequence is CASSEERRAWSNIQYF.

This clone is judged medium-sized. The sequenced part of the CDR3 DNA is TGCAGTGCTGCGACTAGTGGGGGGGCACAGACC. Protein: CSAATSGGAQT. The full CDR3 protein reads CSAATSGGAQTQYF. This sequence joins TRBV20-1 and TRBJ2-5; a possible D gene is TRBD2 (7 bases). From the germline J gene comes the end of the CDR3, since the read stops 3 residues before it. The CDR3 runs to 14 residues. CDR1 is DFQATT and CDR2 is SNEGSKA in the germline V gene (reference sequence). V was cut by 5 bases and J by 6 bases, with 19 bases left in between.

This clone was seen many times. The CDR3 extends 3 residues past the end of the read, so its final part is completed from the germline J gene. The chain recombines TRBV27 with TRBJ2-7; D might be TRBD1 or TRBD2, each matching 6 bases. Germline lookup yields CDR1 MNHEY and CDR2 SMNVEV (reference sequence). This CDR3 is 14 amino acids long. V was trimmed by 8 bases and J by 0 bases, leaving 14 bases between them. The DNA read from the CDR3 is TGTGCCAGCCGCGAAGGAGGGGGCTCCTACGAG. Encoded protein: CASREGGGSYE. The entire CDR3 sequence reads CASREGGGSYEQYF.

This clone is judged medium-sized (0.01 to 0.1%). The read terminates 3 residues ahead of where the CDR3 ends, so the germline J gene completes it. The chain recombines TRBV7-6 with TRBJ2-1; D might be TRBD2 (7 bases). Germline CDR1 SGHVS, CDR2 FNYEAQ. This CDR3 region has 17 residues. V was cut by 1 base and J by 3 bases, with 16 bases left in between. Incomplete CDR3 DNA: TGTGCCAGCAGCTTAGGAGAGTGGGGGGGCCTCTACAATGAG. Its translation: CASSLGEWGGLYNE. The complete CDR3 protein is CASSLGEWGGLYNEQFF.

This clone is large (0.1 to 1%) by share. The read ends 3 residues shy of where the CDR3 ends; the end is completed using the germline J gene. V and J are TRBV29-1 and TRBJ2-7; D perhaps matches TRBD1 (6 bases). The V end lost 6 bases, the J end lost 0 bases, and 9 bases lay between the germline ends. CDR1 SQVTM and CDR2 ANQGSEA come from the germline V gene. CDR3 length equals 12 residues. Incomplete CDR3 DNA: TGCAGCGTATGGGACATCTCCTACGAG. This sequence encodes CSVWDISYE. The whole CDR3 protein is CSVWDISYEQYF.

This clone rates as medium-sized. CDR3 loop: CASSSRGVNGYTF. The DNA read from the CDR3 is TGCGCCAGCAGCTCCAGGGGTGTAAATGGC. This chain links TRBV5-1 with TRBJ1-2, with D possibly being TRBD1 (6 bases). The read terminates 3 residues ahead of where the CDR3 ends, so the germline J gene completes it. The CDR3 is 13 residues long. V was pared by 3 bases and J by 6 bases, with 12 bases between. Germline V gives CDR1 SGHRS, CDR2 YFSETQ.

This clone has a handful of counts. The read terminates 3 residues ahead of where the CDR3 ends, so the germline J gene completes it. The chain combines TRBV7-3 with TRBJ2-5, with 7 bases fitting TRBD2. Germline V gene lookup returns CDR1 SGHTA and CDR2 FQGTGA. The CDR3 spans 15 residues. The trim removed 2 bases at V and 2 bases at J, leaving 5 bases unmatched. The CDR3 loop is CASSLDGGGQETQYF. CDR3 DNA, as far as it was read: TGTGCCAGCAGCTTAGATGGGGGGGGGCAAGAGACC. The entire variable domain, with the rest obtained from reference TRBV7-3 and TRBJ2-5, is as follows: GAGVSQTPSNKVTEKGKYVELRCDPISGHTALYWYRQSLGQGPEFLIYFQGTGAADDSGLPNDRFFAVRPEGSVSTLKIQRTERGDSAVYLCASSLDGGGQETQYFGPGTRLLVL.

The sample holds many counts of this clone. Coverage ceases 3 residues before the CDR3 finishes, and the germline J gene fills in the end. The chain combines TRBV10-2 with TRBJ2-2, with D possibly TRBD2 on 7 matching bases. This CDR3 is built from 16 residues. In germline, CDR1 is WSHSY, CDR2 SAAADI. V lost 6 bases, J lost 4 bases, and 18 bases lay in between. The CDR3 sequence is CASRLSGGGGTGELFF. The part of the CDR3 DNA that was read is TGCGCCAGCAGACTTAGTGGGGGCGGGGGCACCGGGGAG.

This clone is classed as medium-sized (0.01 to 0.1%). The read is 3 residues too short to cover the CDR3 end, so that end is filled in from the germline J gene. The J gene is TRBJ2-7, the V gene TRBV20-1; 7 bases agree with TRBD1. The CDR3 is 15 amino acids. The junction had 5 bases not matched to a gene; V was cut back by 0 bases and J by 0 bases. Germline lookup yields CDR1 DFQATT and CDR2 SNEGSKA (reference sequence). CDR3 DNA (partial): TGCAGTGCTAGAGATGCGAGACAGGGCTCCTACGAG. Protein sequence: CSARDARQGSYE. The full-length CDR3 reads as CSARDARQGSYEQYF.

This clone is labeled medium-sized (0.01 to 0.1%). The read comes to an end 3 residues before the CDR3 does, leaving the germline J gene to fill in the end. This chain joins TRBV10-1 and TRBJ2-3, with 7 bases that match TRBD1. Germline values: CDR1 WNHNN, CDR2 SYGVQD (reference sequence). The CDR3 has 14 residues. Trimming at V came to 5 bases and at J to 1 base, leaving 3 bases not matched to a gene. The sequenced CDR3 bases are TGCGCCAGCAGTAAAGGACAGGGCACAGATACG. Protein sequence: CASSKGQGTDT. The complete CDR3 protein is CASSKGQGTDTQYF.

This clone is categorized as medium-sized. The CDR3 extends 3 residues past the end of the read, so its final part is completed from the germline J gene. The genes are TRBV9 and TRBJ2-6, with D hard to call. CDR1 and CDR2 from the germline V gene are SGDLS and YYNGEE. V lost 0 bases, J lost 1 base, and 5 bases lay in between. CDR3 size: 15 residues. Incomplete CDR3 DNA: TGTGCCAGCAGCGTAGAGGGTTCTGGGGCCAACGTC. Its translation is CASSVEGSGANV. The whole CDR3 region reads CASSVEGSGANVLTF.

This clone was recorded a few times. The DNA ends 3 residues before the CDR3 does, and the rest of the CDR3 is filled in from the germline J gene. This rearrangement joins TRBV5-1 to TRBJ2-7; possible D gene TRBD2, 6 bases. The CDR3 contains 15 residues. The V end lost 0 bases, the J end lost 0 bases, and 10 bases lay between the germline ends. Germline-derived CDR1 and CDR2 are SGHRS and YFSETQ. CDR3 DNA (partial): TGCGCCAGCAGCTTGGTCGGGGGATACTCCTACGAG. Its translation is CASSLVGGYSYE. The complete CDR3 sequence is CASSLVGGYSYEQYF.

This clone has ten or more counts. The read ends 3 residues shy of where the CDR3 ends; the end is completed using the germline J gene. The chain uses TRBV27 and TRBJ2-5, with 7 positions matching TRBD1. This CDR3 contains 14 residues. J was trimmed by 2 bases and V by 4 bases; bases with no gene match: 4. Germline CDR1 and CDR2: MNHEY and SMNVEV (reference sequence). The CDR3 is CASSSGQLQETQYF. CDR3 DNA, as far as it was read: TGTGCCAGCAGTTCGGGACAGCTACAAGAGACC.

In its sample, this clone was seen many times. Read sequence stops 3 residues before the CDR3 end, and the germline J gene provides the missing end. The genes are TRBV9 and TRBJ1-2; a possible D gene is TRBD1 (5 bases). The ends were cut back, 0 bases at V and 6 bases at J, with 15 bases in the middle. The CDR3 runs 15 residues. The germline gives CDR1 SGDLS, CDR2 YYNGEE. The sequenced part of the CDR3 DNA is TGTGCCAGCAGCGTAGCTCAGGGTCGGATGGATGGC. Encoded protein: CASSVAQGRMDG. The CDR3 in full is CASSVAQGRMDGYTF.

This clone is categorized as medium-sized (0.01 to 0.1%). The CDR3 end lies 3 residues beyond the end of the read and is filled in from the germline J gene. The V and J genes are TRBV7-6 and TRBJ2-1, with TRBD1 matching 9 bases. Germline assignment: CDR1 SGHVS and CDR2 FNYEAQ. Trimming removed 1 base from V and 4 bases from J; junction bases left unmatched: 5. The CDR3 runs 16 residues. Incomplete CDR3 DNA: TGTGCCAGCAGCTTAGAGGACAGGGGTGGGTACAATGAG. Protein: CASSLEDRGGYNE. From start to end, the CDR3 is CASSLEDRGGYNEQFF.